Listed here are 3 T cell receptor beta chains from one sample, sequenced in a study of T cells after yellow fever vaccination. TCRdb fed the 5' RACE reads into MiXCR, producing one record per CDR3 protein. This table holds hundreds of thousands of distinct CDR3 sequences, 9% to 15% found once. The specimen comprised PBMCs, sampled on the day of the yellow fever booster vaccination. These TCRs come from a man aged 25-45 years who received the YFV17D yellow fever vaccine.

The V call is TRBV7-2, the J call TRBJ1-2, with D unresolved. Germline-derived CDR1 and CDR2 are SGHTA and FQGNSA. V was shortened by 1 base and J by 5 bases, with 2 bases between the two germline ends. The CDR3 runs 11 residues. The DNA of the CDR3 is TGTGCCAGCAGCTTAGAGTATGGCTACACCTTC. Protein: CASSLEYGYTF.

The chain couples TRBV9 to TRBJ2-6; the D is unclear. Between the trimmed V and J ends, which lost 0 bases and 2 bases, there was a span of 9 bases. Looked up from germline, CDR1 is SGDLS and CDR2 is YYNGEE. The CDR3 consists of 16 residues. CDR3 residues: CASSVGGRTGANVLTF. Written as DNA, the CDR3 is TGTGCCAGCAGCGTAGGAGGCAGGACTGGGGCCAACGTCCTGACTTTC.

This chain joins TRBV5-6 and TRBJ1-3; D is unclear. The V and J ends lost 1 base and 2 bases respectively, with 7 bases between them. The CDR3 consists of 14 residues. Germline CDR1 reads SGHDT; CDR2 reads YYEEEE. The CDR3 region is CASSLRTPGNTIYF. For the CDR3, the DNA is TGTGCCAGCAGCTTGCGGACCCCTGGAAACACCATATATTTT.